This T cell receptor beta chain derives from a study of tumor and adjacent non-tumor tissue in lung cancer. Study background: Stage I to III disease affected about nine men and 5 women aged roughly 30 to 80.

No cell sorting was done before RNA was extracted from the tissue. More than 3 cm separated this lung sample from the edge of the tumor. Donors were chemotherapy-naive, newly diagnosed lung cancer surgical patients in China, August–late 2014. The CDR3 totals 16 residues. The V end lost 0 bases, the J end lost 4 bases, and 15 bases lay between the germline ends. Germline V lookup: CDR1 MNHNY, CDR2 SVGAGI (reference sequence). In regard to this clonotype: No antigen is known for it.

TCRbeta libraries were built with three rounds of nested PCR, modified from ARM-PCR. MiXCR was run by TCRdb on the multiplex PCR reads, yielding one entry per CDR3 protein. This table holds 40,000 to 50,000 distinct CDR3 sequences, 64% found once. Overall study findings and caveats: In normal lung, the top 100 clones were significantly more dominant than in tumor.

Source material: distant non-tumor lung tissue. This rearrangement joins TRBV6-6 to TRBJ1-2; D unclear. This TCR was sampled from a woman between 70 and 85 years old with non-small cell lung cancer. CDR3 loop: CASSYSPSSNSYGYTF. CDR3 coding DNA: TGTGCCAGCAGTTACTCGCCCTCTTCCAACAGCTATGGCTACACCTTC.